This entry describes one T cell receptor (beta chain). No antigen is known for it. These data originate in a study of T cell responses to AZD1222 COVID-19 vaccine. Clones were sequenced by immunoSEQ multiplex PCR, and TCRdb holds only the in-frame ones, with some missing. The sample carries about 100,000 clones, approximately 86% recorded once. General study points: Females outnumbered males among donors, who were mostly white British; clonal diversity was possibly underestimated. Repertoires were collected only later (after the peak T cell response had occurred).

Deletions cut 1 base from V and 9 bases from J, with 8 bases between. CDR1 LGHDT and CDR2 YNNKEL come from the germline V gene (reference sequence). CDR3 length: 12 amino acids. The sequence was obtained from an adult who received the MenACWY meningococcal vaccine as a control. This rearrangement joins TRBV3-1 (or the pseudogene TRBV3-2) to TRBJ2-3; D ambiguous. Sequencing was performed on peripheral blood, taken 28 days after the second dose of the MenACWY control vaccine. The CDR3 reads CASSQGEITQYF. CDR3 coding DNA: TGTGCCAGCAGCCAAGGCGAGATAACGCAGTATTTT.